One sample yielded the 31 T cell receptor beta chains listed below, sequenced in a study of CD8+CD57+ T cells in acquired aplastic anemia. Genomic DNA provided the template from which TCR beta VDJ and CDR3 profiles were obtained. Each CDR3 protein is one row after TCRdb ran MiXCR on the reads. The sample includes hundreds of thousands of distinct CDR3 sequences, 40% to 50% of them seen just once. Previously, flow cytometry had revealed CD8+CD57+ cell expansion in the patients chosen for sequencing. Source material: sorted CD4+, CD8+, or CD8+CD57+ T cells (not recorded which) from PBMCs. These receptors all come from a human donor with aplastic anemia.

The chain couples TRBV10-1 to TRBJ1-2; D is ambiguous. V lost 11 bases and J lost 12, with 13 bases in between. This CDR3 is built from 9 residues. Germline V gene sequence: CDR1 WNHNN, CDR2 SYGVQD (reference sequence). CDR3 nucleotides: TGCGCCCTCGCTAGGGATCACACCTTC. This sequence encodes CALARDHTF.

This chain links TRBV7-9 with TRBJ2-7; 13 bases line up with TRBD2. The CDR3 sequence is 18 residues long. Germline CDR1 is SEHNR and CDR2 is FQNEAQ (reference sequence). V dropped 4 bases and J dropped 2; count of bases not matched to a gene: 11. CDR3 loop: CASSSRPGTSGTTYEQYF. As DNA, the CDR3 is TGTGCCAGCAGCTCCCGACCCGGGACTAGCGGGACAACCTACGAGCAGTACTTC.

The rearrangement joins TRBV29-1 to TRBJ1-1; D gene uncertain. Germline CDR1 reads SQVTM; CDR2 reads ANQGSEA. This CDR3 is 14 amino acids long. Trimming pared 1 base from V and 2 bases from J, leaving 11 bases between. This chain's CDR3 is CSVEGSGINTEAFF. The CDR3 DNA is TGCAGCGTTGAAGGGTCCGGGATTAACACTGAAGCTTTCTTT.

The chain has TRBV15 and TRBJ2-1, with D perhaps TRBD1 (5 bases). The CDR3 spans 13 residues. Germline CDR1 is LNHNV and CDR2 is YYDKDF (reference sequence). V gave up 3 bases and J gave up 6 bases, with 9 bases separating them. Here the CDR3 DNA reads TGTGCCACCAGCAGCATGGGGCGCAATGAGCAGTTCTTC. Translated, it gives CATSSMGRNEQFF.

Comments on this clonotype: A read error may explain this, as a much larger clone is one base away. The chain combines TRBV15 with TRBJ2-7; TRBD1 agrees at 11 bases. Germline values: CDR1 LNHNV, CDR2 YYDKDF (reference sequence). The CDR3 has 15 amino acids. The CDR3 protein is CATSRGTGGSHEQYF. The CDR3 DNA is TGTGCCACCAGCAGAGGGACAGGGGGCTCCCACGAGCAGTACTTC.

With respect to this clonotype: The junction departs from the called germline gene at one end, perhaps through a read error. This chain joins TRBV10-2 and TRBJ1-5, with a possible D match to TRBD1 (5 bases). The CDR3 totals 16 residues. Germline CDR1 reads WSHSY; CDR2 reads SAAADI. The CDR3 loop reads CASSQDSEGLGQPQHF. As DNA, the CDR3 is TGTGCCAGCAGCCAAGATTCGGAGGGGCTCGGGCAGCCCCAGCATTTT.

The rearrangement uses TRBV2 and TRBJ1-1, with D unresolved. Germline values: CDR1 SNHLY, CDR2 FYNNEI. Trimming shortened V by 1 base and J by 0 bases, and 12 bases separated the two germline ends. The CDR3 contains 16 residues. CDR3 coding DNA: TGTGCCAGCAGTGAAGGGTCTGGATTGATGAACACTGAAGCTTTCTTT. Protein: CASSEGSGLMNTEAFF.

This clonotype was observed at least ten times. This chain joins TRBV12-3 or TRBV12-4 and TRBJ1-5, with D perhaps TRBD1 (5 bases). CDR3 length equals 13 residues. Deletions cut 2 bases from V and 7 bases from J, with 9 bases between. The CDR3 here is CASSLQGRQPQHF. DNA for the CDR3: TGTGCCAGCAGTTTACAGGGAAGACAGCCCCAGCATTTT.

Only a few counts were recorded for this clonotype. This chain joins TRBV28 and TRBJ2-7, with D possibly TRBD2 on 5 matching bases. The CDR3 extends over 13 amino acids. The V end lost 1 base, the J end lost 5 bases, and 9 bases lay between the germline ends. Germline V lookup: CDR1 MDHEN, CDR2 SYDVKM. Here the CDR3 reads CASSLYRGNEQYF. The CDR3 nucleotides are TGTGCCAGCAGTTTATACCGGGGTAACGAGCAGTACTTC.

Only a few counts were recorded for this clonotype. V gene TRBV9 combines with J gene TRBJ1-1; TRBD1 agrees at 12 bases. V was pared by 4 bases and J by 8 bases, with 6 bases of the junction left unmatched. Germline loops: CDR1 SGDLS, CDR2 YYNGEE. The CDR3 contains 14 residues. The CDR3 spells CASSSGQGASEAFF. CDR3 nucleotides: TGTGCCAGCAGCTCGGGACAGGGGGCCTCCGAAGCTTTCTTT.

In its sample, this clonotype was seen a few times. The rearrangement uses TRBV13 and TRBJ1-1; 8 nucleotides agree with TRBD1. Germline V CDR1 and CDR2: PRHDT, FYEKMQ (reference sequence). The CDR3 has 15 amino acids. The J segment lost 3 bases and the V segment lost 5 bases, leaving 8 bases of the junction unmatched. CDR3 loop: CASSEVDRGDTEAFF. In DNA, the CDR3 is TGTGCCAGCAGCGAGGTAGACAGGGGCGACACTGAAGCTTTCTTT.

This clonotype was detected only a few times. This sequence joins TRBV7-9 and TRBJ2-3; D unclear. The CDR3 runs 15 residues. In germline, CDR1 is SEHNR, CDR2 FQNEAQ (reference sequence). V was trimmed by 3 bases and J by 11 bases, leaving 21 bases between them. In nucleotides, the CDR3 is TGTGCCAGCAGCTTTTCCGAGACATTCTACAATGAGCAGTATTTT. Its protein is CASSFSETFYNEQYF.

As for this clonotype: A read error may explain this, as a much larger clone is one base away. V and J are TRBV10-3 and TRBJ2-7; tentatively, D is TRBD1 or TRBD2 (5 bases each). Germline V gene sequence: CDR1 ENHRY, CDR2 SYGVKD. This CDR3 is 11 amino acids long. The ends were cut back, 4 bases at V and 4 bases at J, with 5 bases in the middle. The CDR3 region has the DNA TGTGCCATCAGTGGGGGGTACGAGCAGTACTTC. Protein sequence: CAISGGYEQYF.

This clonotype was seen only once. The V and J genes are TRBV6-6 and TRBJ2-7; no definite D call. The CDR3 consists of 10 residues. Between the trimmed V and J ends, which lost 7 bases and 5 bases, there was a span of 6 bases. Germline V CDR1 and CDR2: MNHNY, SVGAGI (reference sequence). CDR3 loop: CASNADEQYF. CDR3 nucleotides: TGTGCCAGCAATGCCGACGAGCAGTACTTC.

The CDR3 nucleotides are TGTGCCAGCAGCTTAGCGGGGGTCCCTGAAGCTTTCTTT. As protein: CASSLAGVPEAFF. The chain joins TRBV11-1 to TRBJ1-1; D may be TRBD1 (5 bases). The V gene's germline CDR1 is SGHAT and CDR2 FQDESV (reference sequence). Trimming took 0 bases from V and 6 from J, leaving 8 bases between them. This CDR3 is 13 amino acids long.

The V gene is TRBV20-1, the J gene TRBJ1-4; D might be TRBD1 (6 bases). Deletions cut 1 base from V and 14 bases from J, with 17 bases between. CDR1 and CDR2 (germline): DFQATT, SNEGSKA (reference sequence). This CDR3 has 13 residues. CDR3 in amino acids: CSARGTARGELFF. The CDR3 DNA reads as TGCAGTGCTAGAGGGACAGCACGGGGAGAGCTGTTTTTT.

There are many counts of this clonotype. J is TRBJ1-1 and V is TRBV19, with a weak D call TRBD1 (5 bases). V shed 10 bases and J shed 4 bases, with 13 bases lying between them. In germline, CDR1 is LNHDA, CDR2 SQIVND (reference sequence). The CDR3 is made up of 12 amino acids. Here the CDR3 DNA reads TGTGCCACCACAGGTCCAAGCACTGAAGCTTTCTTT. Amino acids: CATTGPSTEAFF.

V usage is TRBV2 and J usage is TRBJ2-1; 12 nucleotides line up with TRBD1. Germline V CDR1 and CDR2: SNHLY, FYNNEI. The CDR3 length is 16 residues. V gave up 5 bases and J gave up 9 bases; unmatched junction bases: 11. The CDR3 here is CASSPTGTGGIGEQFF. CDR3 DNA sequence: TGTGCCAGCAGTCCAACCGGGACAGGGGGCATCGGTGAGCAGTTCTTC.

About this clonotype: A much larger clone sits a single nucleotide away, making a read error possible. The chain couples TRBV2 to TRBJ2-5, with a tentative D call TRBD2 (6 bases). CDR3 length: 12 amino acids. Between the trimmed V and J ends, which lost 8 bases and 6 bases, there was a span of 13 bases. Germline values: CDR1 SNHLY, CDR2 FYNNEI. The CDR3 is CASYGGLKTQYF. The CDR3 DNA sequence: TGTGCCAGCTATGGGGGGTTGAAGACCCAGTACTTC. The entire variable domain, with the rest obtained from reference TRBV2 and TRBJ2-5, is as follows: EPEVTQTPSHQVTQMGQEVILRCVPISNHLYFYWYRQILGQKVEFLVSFYNNEISEKSEIFDDQFSVERPDGSNFTLKIRSTKLEDSAMYFCASYGGLKTQYFGPGTRLLVL.

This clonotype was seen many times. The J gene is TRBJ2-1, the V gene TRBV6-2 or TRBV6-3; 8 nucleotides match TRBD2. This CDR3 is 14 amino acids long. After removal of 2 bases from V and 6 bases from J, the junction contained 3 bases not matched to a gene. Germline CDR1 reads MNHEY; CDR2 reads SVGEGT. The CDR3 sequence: CASSYQTSVNEQFF. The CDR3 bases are TGTGCCAGCAGTTACCAGACTAGCGTCAATGAGCAGTTCTTC.

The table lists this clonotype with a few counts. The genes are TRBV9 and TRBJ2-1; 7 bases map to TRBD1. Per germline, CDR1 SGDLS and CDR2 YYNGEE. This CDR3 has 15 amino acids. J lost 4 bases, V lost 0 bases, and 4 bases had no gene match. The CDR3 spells CASSVGGGAYNEQFF. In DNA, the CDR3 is TGTGCCAGCAGCGTAGGAGGGGGCGCGTACAATGAGCAGTTCTTC.

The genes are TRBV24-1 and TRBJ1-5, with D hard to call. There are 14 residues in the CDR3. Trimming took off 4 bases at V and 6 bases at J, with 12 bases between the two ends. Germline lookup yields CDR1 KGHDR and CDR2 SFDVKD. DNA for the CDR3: TGTGCCACCAGTGAACAAGAGGTCACTCAGCCCCAGCATTTT. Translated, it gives CATSEQEVTQPQHF.

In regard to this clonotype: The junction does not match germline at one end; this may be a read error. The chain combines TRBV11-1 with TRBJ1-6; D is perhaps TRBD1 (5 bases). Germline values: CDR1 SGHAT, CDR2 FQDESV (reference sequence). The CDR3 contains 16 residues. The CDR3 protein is CAGSLSATQGPAPLHF. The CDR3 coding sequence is TGTGCCGGCAGCTTATCAGCAACCCAGGGCCCAGCACCCCTCCACTTT.

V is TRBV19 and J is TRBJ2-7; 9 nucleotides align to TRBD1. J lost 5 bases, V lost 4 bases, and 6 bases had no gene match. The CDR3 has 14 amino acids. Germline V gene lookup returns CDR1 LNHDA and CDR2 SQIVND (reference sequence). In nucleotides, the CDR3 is TGTGCCAGTAGTACCGGGACAGGGATACACGAGCAGTACTTC. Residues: CASSTGTGIHEQYF.

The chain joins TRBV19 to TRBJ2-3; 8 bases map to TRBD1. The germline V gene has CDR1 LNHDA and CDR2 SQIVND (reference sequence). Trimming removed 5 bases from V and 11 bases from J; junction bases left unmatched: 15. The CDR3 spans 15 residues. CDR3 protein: CASSGGQAVLGEQYF. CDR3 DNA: TGTGCCAGTAGTGGGGGACAGGCGGTCTTAGGTGAGCAGTATTTT.

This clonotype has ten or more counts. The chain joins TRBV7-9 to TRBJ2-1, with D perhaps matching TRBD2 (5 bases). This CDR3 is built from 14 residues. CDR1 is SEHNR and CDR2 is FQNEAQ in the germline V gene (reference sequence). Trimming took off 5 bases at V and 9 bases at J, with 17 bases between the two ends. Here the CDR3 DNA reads TGTGCCAGCAGCCCCATTGAGGGTTCGGGTGAGCAGTTCTTC. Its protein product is CASSPIEGSGEQFF.

The DNA for the CDR3 is TGTGCCAGCAGTAATACAACGAGCCAGGGGGTTAACTATGGCTACACCTTC. It is translated as CASSNTTSQGVNYGYTF. The V call is TRBV27, the J call TRBJ1-2, with 7 bases aligning to TRBD1. The V gene's germline CDR1 is MNHEY and CDR2 SMNVEV (reference sequence). V dropped 5 bases and J dropped 1; count of bases not matched to a gene: 13. The CDR3 loop spans 17 amino acids.

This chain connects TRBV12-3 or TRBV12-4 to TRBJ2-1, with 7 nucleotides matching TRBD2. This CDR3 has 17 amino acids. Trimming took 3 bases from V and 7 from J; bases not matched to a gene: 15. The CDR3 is CASSFRLRGSEVNEQFF. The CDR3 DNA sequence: TGTGCCAGCAGTTTTAGATTGCGCGGGAGTGAGGTGAATGAGCAGTTCTTC.

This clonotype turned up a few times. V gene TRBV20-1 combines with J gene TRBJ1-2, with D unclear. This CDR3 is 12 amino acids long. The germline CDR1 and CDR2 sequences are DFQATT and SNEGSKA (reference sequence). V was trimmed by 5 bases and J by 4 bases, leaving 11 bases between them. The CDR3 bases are TGCAGTGCTGAGAGAGAACCCTATGGCTACACCTTC. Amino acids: CSAEREPYGYTF.

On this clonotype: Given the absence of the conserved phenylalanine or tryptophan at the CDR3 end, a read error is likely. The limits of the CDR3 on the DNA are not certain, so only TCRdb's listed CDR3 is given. The CDR3 sequence: CASSATQGPIY. V and J are TRBV2 and TRBJ2-3; no check of the table's D call, TRBD1, against the DNA was made. The CDR3 length is 11 residues, termini included. CDR1 is SNHLY, CDR2 FYNNEI, per germline.

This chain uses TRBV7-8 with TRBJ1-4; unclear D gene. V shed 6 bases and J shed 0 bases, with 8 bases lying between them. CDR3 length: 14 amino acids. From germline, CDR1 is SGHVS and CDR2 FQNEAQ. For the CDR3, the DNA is TGTGCCAGCAGTCCTCGCGCAACTAATGAAAAACTGTTTTTT. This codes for CASSPRATNEKLFF.